The rows below give T cell receptor beta chains drawn from one sample of a study of CD4+ T cells in melanoma. Clones were read by immunoSEQ multiplex PCR, and TCRdb kept only the in-frame ones, dropping some. The table records over 45,000 clones, about 72% of them present only once. The sequenced material came from tumor tissue. These receptors came from a human donor with melanoma. CDR3s include the opening cysteine and the closing phenylalanine or tryptophan. A D gene is named only where the DNA matches it firmly. Some rows mark clone size as missing; the rest say once, few, many or name a class of expanded clone.

>.|TRBJ2-1|TRBV9|.
TGTGCCAGCAGCGTACGGGACTCGGGGGCCTACAATGAGCAGTTCTTC
CASSVRDSGAYNEQFF
>.|TRBJ2-7|TRBV6-5|TRBD2
TGTGCCAGCAGTTACGAGCGGGGGGCCTACGAGCAGTACTTC
CASSYERGAYEQYF
>many|TRBJ2-7|TRBV6-1|.
TGTGCCAGCAGCCCAGGGGGGGACACTTACTACGAGCAGTACTTC
CASSPGGDTYYEQYF
>.|TRBJ2-1|TRBV7-6|.
TGTGCCAGCAGCTTAGGGGGACTGGATGAGCAGTTCTTC
CASSLGGLDEQFF
>.|TRBJ1-2|TRBV19|.
TGTGCCAGTAGTGTGGCAGGGGCCTCCTATGGCTACACCTTC
CASSVAGASYGYTF
>many|TRBJ2-2|TRBV27|.
TGTGCCAGCCTTATCCACAGGGAGGTACGCACCGGGGAGCTGTTTTTT
CASLIHREVRTGELFF
>.|TRBJ2-2|TRBV9|TRBD1
TGTGCCAGCAGCGTAGCAGGGGGCACCGGGGAGCTGTTTTTT
CASSVAGGTGELFF
>.|TRBJ1-2|TRBV11-2|.
TGTGCCAGCAGCTTAGACAGGGAGTATGGCTACACCTTC
CASSLDREYGYTF
>.|TRBJ2-1|TRBV6-5|TRBD2
TGTGCCAGCAGTTACTCTGCGGGGGGCTATCAGGCCCCGTTCTTC
CASSYSAGGYQAPFF
>.|TRBJ2-3|TRBV7-9|.
TGTGCCAGCAGCTTAATGGGCGGGGATGCAGATACGCAGTATTTT
CASSLMGGDADTQYF
>.|TRBJ1-1|TRBV4-3|.
TGCGCCAGCAGCCAAGATGGGGAGATGGCCCTGAACACTGAAGCTTCCTTT
CASSQDGEMALNTEASF
>medium-sized|TRBJ1-4|TRBV4-2|TRBD1
TGTGCCAGCAGCTTTGGGGACAGGAATAATGAAAAACTGTTTTTT
CASSFGDRNNEKLFF
>.|TRBJ1-6|TRBV5-1|TRBD1
TGCGCCAGCAGCCCCTGGGGGGACAGGGTTGGTTCACCCCTCCACTTT
CASSPWGDRVGSPLHF
>.|TRBJ2-7|TRBV30|TRBD1
TGTGCCTGGAGGATAGGGCAGGGGGCCGACGAGCAGTACTTC
CAWRIGQGADEQYF
>once|TRBJ2-1|TRBV4-3|.
TGCGCCAGCAGCCAAGGACAGAGCTCCTACAATGAGCAGTTCTTC
CASSQGQSSYNEQFF
>few|TRBJ1-3|TRBV11-3|.
TGTGCCAGCAGCTTAGGTGACTCGGGCGGCGGAAACACCATATATTTT
CASSLGDSGGGNTIYF
>.|TRBJ1-4|TRBV7-9|.
TGTGCCAGCAGCTTAGAAGCACCGGGAAAACTGTTTTTT
CASSLEAPGKLFF
>few|TRBJ2-1|TRBV15|TRBD1
TGTGCCACCAGCGTCTTGCGACAGGGGGGGCGGGGTGAGCAGTTCTTC
CATSVLRQGGRGEQFF
>.|TRBJ1-4|TRBV11-2|TRBD1
TGTGCCAGCAGAAGGACAGGAGGGGTTAGTGAAAAACTGTTTTTT
CASRRTGGVSEKLFF
>.|TRBJ2-7|TRBV11-1|.
TGTGCCAGCAGCATCAGTTGGGCACGCGGTTCGGGGGAGCAGTACTTC
CASSISWARGSGEQYF
>few|TRBJ2-3|TRBV7-9|.
TGTGCCAGCAGCTTATTGGCCGGGGGCGGAGATACGCAGTATTTT
CASSLLAGGGDTQYF
>.|TRBJ1-2|TRBV6-5|.
TGTGCCAGCACTTTTATCCGGGACCTCGGGGGCTACACCTTC
CASTFIRDLGGYTF
>.|TRBJ2-5|TRBV11-2|.
TGTGCCAGCAGCTTAGCAGGGCGTGAGACCCAGTACTTC
CASSLAGRETQYF
>.|TRBJ1-1|TRBV9|.
TGTGCCAGCAGCAAACAGGGAACGGGAGCCAACACTGAAGCTTTCTTT
CASSKQGTGANTEAFF
>.|TRBJ2-1|TRBV7-9|TRBD2
TGTGCCAGCAGCCCCCTTGGGGGGGACTCCTACAATGAGCAGTTCTTC
CASSPLGGDSYNEQFF
>.|TRBJ2-6|TRBV12-5|.
TGTGCTAGTGGTTCCGACTCTGGGGCCAACGTCCTGACTTTC
CASGSDSGANVLTF
>.|TRBJ2-7|TRBV27|.
TGTGCCAGCAGCCCGACAGTCGCCTACGAGCAGTACTTC
CASSPTVAYEQYF
>many|TRBJ1-2|TRBV7-6|.
TGTGCCAGCAGCTTAGCGCCGACGGGGGGGTATGGCTACACCTTC
CASSLAPTGGYGYTF
>.|TRBJ1-1|TRBV27|TRBD1
TGTGCCAGCAGAAGACAGGGGTTGAACACTGAAGCTTTCTTT
CASRRQGLNTEAFF
>.|TRBJ1-6|TRBV11-2|.
TGTGCCAGCAGTCATACAGGAGAATCTAATTCACCCCTCCACTTT
CASSHTGESNSPLHF
>few|TRBJ1-6|TRBV28|.
TGTGCCAGCAGTTTTCGGGGCTACTCACCCCTCCACTTT
CASSFRGYSPLHF
>few|TRBJ2-1|TRBV5-5|.
TGTGCCAGCAGCCCTTATCCCGAGAATGAGCAGTTCTTC
CASSPYPENEQFF
>.|TRBJ2-5|TRBV4-2|TRBD2
TGTGCCAGCAGCCCTACAGCGGGACGGGGAGAGACCCAGTACTTC
CASSPTAGRGETQYF
>medium-sized|TRBJ2-7|TRBV6-6|.
TGTGCCAGCAGTTCCGGGCTTGAGCAGTACTTC
CASSSGLEQYF
>.|TRBJ1-2|TRBV2|.
TGTGCCAGCAGTGAGGAGGGATTGAACTATGGCTACACCTTC
CASSEEGLNYGYTF
>.|TRBJ2-2|TRBV7-8|TRBD1
TGTGCCAGCAGCAAATTAACAGGGGGCCACGGGGAGCTGTTTTTT
CASSKLTGGHGELFF
>.|TRBJ2-4|TRBV19|TRBD1
TGTGCCAGCCGCGATCCGGGACAGGGAGCCAAAAACATTCAGTACTTC
CASRDPGQGAKNIQYF
>.|TRBJ2-7|TRBV25-1|TRBD1
TGTGCCAGCAGTGGACAGGGGAACTCCGAGCAGTACTTC
CASSGQGNSEQYF
>.|TRBJ2-1|TRBV7-3|TRBD1
TGTGCCAGCAGCCGGACAGGGACCCTTCGCAATGAGCAGTTCTTC
CASSRTGTLRNEQFF
>few|TRBJ1-5|TRBV15|TRBD1
TGTGCCACCAGCAGAGCATCGCGGGACAGGTGGGGCAATCAGCCCCAGCATTTT
CATSRASRDRWGNQPQHF
>.|TRBJ1-6|TRBV2|.
TGTGCCAGCAGTGGGACGGACAGCTCCTATAATTCACCCCTCCACTTT
CASSGTDSSYNSPLHF
>many|TRBJ2-3|TRBV4-2|TRBD2
TGTGCCAGCAGCCAAAGCGGGGGGGGCAGGGATACGCAGTATTTT
CASSQSGGGRDTQYF
>.|TRBJ1-1|TRBV19|.
TGTGCCAGTAGTGCCCGGACAGCCACTGAAGCTTTCTTT
CASSARTATEAFF
>.|TRBJ2-1|TRBV7-2|.
TGTGCCAGCAGCTTAGAGGGAGCTCACAGCTCCTACAATGAGCAGTTCTTC
CASSLEGAHSSYNEQFF
>many|TRBJ1-1|TRBV2|TRBD1
TGTGCCCCGCCCGGACAGGGGCCTGAAGCTTTCTTT
CAPPGQGPEAFF
>medium-sized|TRBJ1-5|TRBV9|TRBD1
TGTGCCAGCAGCGTAGGGGCTGGAGGACAGGGGGTGCTTCAGCCCCAGCATTTT
CASSVGAGGQGVLQPQHF
>few|TRBJ1-2|TRBV2|.
TGTGCCAGCAGTGATGCAGGGAACTATGGCTACACCTTC
CASSDAGNYGYTF
>.|TRBJ2-1|TRBV7-3|TRBD2
TGTGCCAGCAGTCTAGCGGGGGGGCCGTGGATTGAGCAGTTCTTC
CASSLAGGPWIEQFF
>many|TRBJ1-4|TRBV5-1|.
TGCGCCAGCAACTTGGGGGGGACTGATAATGAAAAACTGTTTTTT
CASNLGGTDNEKLFF
>.|TRBJ2-1|TRBV9|TRBD1
TGTGCCAGCAGCGGGGGACAGATTTCCTACAATGAGCAGTTCTTC
CASSGGQISYNEQFF
>.|TRBJ2-1|TRBV7-2|TRBD2
TGTGCCAGCAGCTTAGCCGTGACTAGCGGGGGGGCGAATGAGCAGTTCTTC
CASSLAVTSGGANEQFF